The entry below describes one T cell receptor (beta chain). Its antigen is unknown. In the same sample, other DNA sequences code for this CDR3. Germline CDR1 reads SGHNT; CDR2 reads YYREEE (reference sequence). V lost 1 base to trimming and J lost 3 bases, with 7 bases between them. This CDR3 is built from 13 residues. The sample originates from a study of cytomegalovirus exposure and HLA in healthy donors. The study, taken as a whole, reports: HLA allele associations emerged for roughly 17,000 TCR beta sequences in a later analysis, at 0.05 false discovery rate.

The PCR used 60 Vbeta and 13 Jbeta primers. Data came from immunoSEQ multiplex PCR; TCRdb stores just in-frame clones and leaves some out. Of approximately 160,000 clones listed, approximately 79% were seen once; the top ten hold approximately 2%. Material for sequencing was PBMCs. This sequence joins TRBV5-4 and TRBJ1-2, with D possibly being TRBD1 (5 bases). This clonotype was obtained from a human donor in good health. CDR3 sequence (DNA): TGTGCCAGCAGCTTGACGGGGGACTATGGCTACACCTTC. Translating it yields CASSLTGDYGYTF.